This paragraph reports one TCR beta chain. What it binds is not known. This sample stems from a study of blood T cells in healthy people across ages. Study-wide findings and caveats: In older individuals, TCR beta diversity per million T cells was lower, falling roughly linearly with age. Calculation of diversity from one million T cells yielded estimates considered to be underestimates.

Primers used in a second PCR of roughly 6 to 11 cycles were a sample-barcoded 5' primer and a J-beta primer mix. Template switching added a 12-random-nucleotide identifier to every cDNA molecule. At least 3 million CDR3-containing paired-end reads were obtained per sample. Each CDR3 protein gets one entry after TCRdb re-called the 5' RACE reads with MiXCR. The sample has about 1.5 million distinct CDR3 sequences; around 40% are singletons. The origin of this receptor is a woman between 18 and 29 years old in good health. The sequencing sample was made of blood.

CDR3 protein: CSARSPGLAGVETQYF. For the CDR3, the DNA is TGCAGTGCTAGATCCCCGGGACTAGCGGGAGTCGAGACCCAGTACTTC. The chain recombines TRBV20-1 with TRBJ2-5; 14 bases agree with TRBD2. The trim removed 2 bases at V and 5 bases at J, leaving 7 bases unmatched. The V gene's germline CDR1 is DFQATT and CDR2 SNEGSKA (reference sequence). The CDR3 is 16 residues long.